These 17 T cell receptor beta chains were all obtained from the same sample, sequenced in a study of blood T cells in healthy people across ages. A second PCR, run for roughly 7 to 11 cycles, used a sample-barcoded 5' primer plus a J-beta primer mix. TCRdb redid the calling of the 5' RACE reads with MiXCR, one entry per CDR3 protein. The sample holds 2 million or so distinct CDR3 sequences, around half seen once. The sequencing sample was made of blood. Receptors were obtained from a woman in her thirties or forties in good health.

J is TRBJ2-1 and V is TRBV12-3 or TRBV12-4; 9 nucleotides align to TRBD1. V was clipped by 7 bases and J by 5 bases; unmatched bases: 6. This CDR3 contains 14 residues. This CDR3 reads CASTRDRANNEQFF. CDR3 DNA sequence: TGTGCCAGCACCCGGGACAGGGCTAACAATGAGCAGTTCTTC.

The chain carries TRBV6-1 and TRBJ2-7; 8 positions match TRBD2. Trimming at V came to 7 bases and at J to 3 bases, leaving 11 bases not matched to a gene. The germline V gene has CDR1 MNHNS and CDR2 SASEGT. The CDR3 runs 15 residues. The CDR3 nucleotides read TGTGCCAGCAAATCCGGGGGGGCCACTCTCTACGAGCAGTACTTC. Protein: CASKSGGATLYEQYF.

The J gene is TRBJ1-6, the V gene TRBV6-5, with D maybe TRBD1 (6 bases). CDR3 size: 15 residues. Germline CDR1 is MNHEY and CDR2 is SVGAGI. V was pared by 0 bases and J by 9 bases, with 12 bases between. The CDR3 DNA reads as TGTGCCAGCAGTTACTCGAAGGGGGACGTTTCACCCCTCCACTTT. Protein product: CASSYSKGDVSPLHF.

This clonotype was detected once. V is TRBV5-6 and J is TRBJ2-7; 15 bases match TRBD2. Per the germline V gene, CDR1 is SGHDT and CDR2 is YYEEEE. V gave up 5 bases and J gave up 7 bases; unmatched junction bases: 16. CDR3 size: 18 residues. CDR3 amino acids: CASRYGTSGGPFGDEQYF. The CDR3 DNA reads as TGTGCCAGCAGATATGGGACTAGCGGGGGGCCCTTTGGAGATGAGCAGTACTTC.

The J gene is TRBJ2-7, the V gene TRBV15; 9 bases are shared with TRBD1. The J segment lost 4 bases and the V segment lost 1 base, leaving 8 bases of the junction unmatched. The V gene's germline CDR1 is LNHNV and CDR2 YYDKDF (reference sequence). The CDR3 has 16 residues. CDR3 amino acids: CATSRAGTGSIYEQYF. In nucleotides, the CDR3 is TGTGCCACCAGCAGAGCGGGGACAGGGAGTATTTACGAGCAGTACTTC.

CDR3 sequence: CASSAWGALYNEQFF. CDR3 DNA: TGTGCCAGCAGTGCATGGGGGGCCCTATACAATGAGCAGTTCTTC. This chain links TRBV6-2 or TRBV6-3 with TRBJ2-1; D may be TRBD1 or TRBD2 (6 bases each). Per the germline V gene, CDR1 is MNHEY and CDR2 is SVGEGT. The CDR3 is 15 residues long. V was shortened by 5 bases and J by 4 bases, with 15 bases between the two germline ends.

The rearrangement joins TRBV12-1 to TRBJ1-1; the table calls TRBD1, which could not be checked here. TRBV12-1 counts as a pseudogene. The CDR3 runs 13 residues. The CDR3 DNA reads as TGTGCCAGCAGCAAGTTGGAGGGGGCTGAAGCTTTCTTT. It specifies CASSKLEGAEAFF.

The chain employs TRBV3-1 and TRBJ2-5, with D perhaps matching TRBD1 (6 bases). The CDR3 consists of 17 residues. V was pared by 4 bases and J by 2 bases, with 20 bases between. Germline V lookup: CDR1 LGHDT, CDR2 YNNKEL (reference sequence). DNA for the CDR3: TGTGCCAGCAGCCTGCCTACAGGGAGTCAGGCTCAAGAGACCCAGTACTTC. It is translated as CASSLPTGSQAQETQYF.

This clonotype was observed a handful of times. This chain connects TRBV7-2 to TRBJ2-3, with 8 bases identical to TRBD2. From germline, CDR1 is SGHTA and CDR2 FQGNSA. This CDR3 contains 16 residues. The J segment lost 1 base and the V segment lost 2 bases, leaving 5 bases of the junction unmatched. CDR3 sequence (DNA): TGTGCCAGCAGCTTATGGGGGCGGGGGGGCACAGATACGCAGTATTTT. It yields the protein CASSLWGRGGTDTQYF.

This clonotype was seen a handful of times. This sequence joins TRBV5-1 and TRBJ2-1; 12 positions agree with TRBD2. The trim removed 4 bases at V and 10 bases at J, leaving 6 bases unmatched. The CDR3 is 14 amino acids. Germline V CDR1 and CDR2: SGHRS, YFSETQ. This chain's CDR3 is CASSVPGLAGEQFF. In DNA form, the CDR3 reads TGCGCCAGCAGCGTACCCGGACTAGCGGGGGAGCAGTTCTTC.

The chain recombines TRBV3-1 with TRBJ2-3, with 16 bases that match TRBD2. This CDR3 is 20 amino acids long. V lost 1 base, J lost 0 bases, and 7 bases stayed unmatched. The germline CDR1 and CDR2 sequences are LGHDT and YNNKEL (reference sequence). The CDR3 reads CASSQAPGLAGGPSTDTQYF. In DNA, the CDR3 is TGTGCCAGCAGCCAAGCCCCGGGACTAGCGGGGGGGCCTAGCACAGATACGCAGTATTTT.

This chain connects TRBV7-2 to TRBJ2-7; perhaps TRBD2 as D (5 bases). The CDR3 runs 15 residues. The germline V gene encodes CDR1 SGHTA and CDR2 FQGNSA. V was clipped by 0 bases and J by 3 bases, with 12 bases between them. The CDR3 sequence is CASSLAPGGFYEQYF. In DNA, the CDR3 is TGTGCCAGCAGCTTAGCCCCCGGAGGCTTCTACGAGCAGTACTTC.

The chain couples TRBV18 to TRBJ2-4; D is perhaps TRBD1 (6 bases). The J call is in doubt because the DNA end fits TRBJ2-5 better. Germline lookup yields CDR1 KGHSH and CDR2 LQKENI. CDR3 size: 15 residues. CDR3 amino acids: CASSLGHPFQETQYF. For the CDR3, the DNA is TGTGCCAGCTCTCTGGGACATCCGTTCCAAGAGACCCAGTACTTC.

The chain carries TRBV20-1 and TRBJ2-7; 8 bases are shared with TRBD2. Germline values: CDR1 DFQATT, CDR2 SNEGSKA (reference sequence). V was pared by 5 bases and J by 2 bases, with 8 bases of the junction left unmatched. The CDR3 is made up of 14 amino acids. CDR3 DNA sequence: TGCAGTGCTGCCGGACTAGCTGGCCCCTACGAGCAGTACTTC. Its translation is CSAAGLAGPYEQYF.

The V and J genes are TRBV6-5 and TRBJ2-3, with 8 bases aligning to TRBD2. V shed 0 bases and J 6 bases; nucleotides not matched to a gene: 5. The CDR3 is made up of 15 amino acids. Germline V lookup: CDR1 MNHEY, CDR2 SVGAGI. The CDR3 loop reads CASSYSSGAFDTQYF. Here the CDR3 DNA reads TGTGCCAGCAGTTACTCTAGCGGGGCTTTCGATACGCAGTATTTT.

The rearrangement links TRBV20-1 to TRBJ1-5; D is possibly TRBD1 (5 bases). The germline V gene encodes CDR1 DFQATT and CDR2 SNEGSKA (reference sequence). The CDR3 loop spans 13 amino acids. V was clipped by 5 bases and J by 6 bases, with 14 bases between them. The CDR3 spells CSAGTGVGQPQHF. The CDR3 coding sequence is TGCAGTGCTGGGACGGGGGTGGGTCAGCCCCAGCATTTT.

This chain uses TRBV5-1 with TRBJ1-2; D perhaps matches TRBD1 (5 bases). Trimming stripped 4 bases from V and 8 bases from J, with 15 bases between. Germline CDR1 is SGHRS and CDR2 is YFSETQ. There are 13 residues in the CDR3. CDR3 nucleotide sequence: TGCGCCAGCAGCCAATCCGGGGGTCGGGGCTACACCTTC. This sequence encodes CASSQSGGRGYTF. Full variable domain (remainder filled in from reference TRBV5-1 and TRBJ1-2): KAGVTQTPRYLIKTRGQQVTLSCSPISGHRSVSWYQQTPGQGLQFLFEYFSETQRNKGNFPGRFSGRQFSNSRSEMNVSTLELGDSALYLCASSQSGGRGYTFGSGTRLTVV.